The entry below gives a single T cell receptor beta chain sequence along with its context. This entry is derived from a study of T cell responses to AZD1222 COVID-19 vaccine. Repertoires were generated with immunoSEQ multiplex PCR, while TCRdb's copy carries only in-frame clones and drops some. This table has 99,000 or so clones, around 90% appearing once. Trimming took 7 bases from V and 5 from J, leaving 18 bases between them. Germline V gene sequence: CDR1 MNHEY, CDR2 SVGAGI. The CDR3 sequence is 15 residues long. The starting material was peripheral blood, obtained on day 0 of AZD1222 vaccination. The V call is TRBV6-5, the J call TRBJ2-1; D is possibly TRBD2 (6 bases). This sequence was found in an adult in good health. DNA of the CDR3: TGTGCCAGCAAAGGCGGAGGGGCAGCACACAATGAGCAGTTCTTC. Protein product: CASKGGGAAHNEQFF.